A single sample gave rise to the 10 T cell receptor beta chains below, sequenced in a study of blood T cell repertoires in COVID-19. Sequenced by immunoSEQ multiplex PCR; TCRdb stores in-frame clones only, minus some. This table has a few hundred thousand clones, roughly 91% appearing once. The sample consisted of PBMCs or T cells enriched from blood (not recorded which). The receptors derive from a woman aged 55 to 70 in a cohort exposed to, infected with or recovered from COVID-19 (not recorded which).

The CDR3 protein is CASSPVLNTEAFF. In DNA, the CDR3 is TGTGCCAGCAGCCCGGTTTTGAACACTGAAGCTTTCTTT. The chain employs TRBV7-9 and TRBJ1-1; D remains ambiguous. The germline gives CDR1 SEHNR, CDR2 FQNEAQ (reference sequence). V lost 5 bases, J lost 0 bases, and 7 bases lay in between. CDR3 size: 13 residues. Full variable domain (missing parts from reference TRBV7-9 and TRBJ1-1): DTGVSQNPRHKITKRGQNVTFRCDPISEHNRLYWYRQTLGQGPEFLTYFQNEAQLEKSRLLSDRFSAERPKGSFSTLEIQRTEQGDSAMYLCASSPVLNTEAFFGQGTRLTVV.

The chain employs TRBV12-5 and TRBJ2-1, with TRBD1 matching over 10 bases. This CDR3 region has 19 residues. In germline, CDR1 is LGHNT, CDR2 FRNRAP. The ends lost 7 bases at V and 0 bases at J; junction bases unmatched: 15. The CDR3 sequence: CASARTGTGVLSSYNEQFF. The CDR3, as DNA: TGTGCTAGTGCCCGAACCGGGACAGGGGTATTGAGCTCCTACAATGAGCAGTTCTTC.

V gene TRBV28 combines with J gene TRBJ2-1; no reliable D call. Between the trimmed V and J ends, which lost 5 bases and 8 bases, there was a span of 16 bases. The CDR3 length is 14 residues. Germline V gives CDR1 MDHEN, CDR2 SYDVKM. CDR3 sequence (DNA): TGTGCCAGCAGTCGGTCCTTTATGGTTGATGAGCAGTTCTTC. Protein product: CASSRSFMVDEQFF. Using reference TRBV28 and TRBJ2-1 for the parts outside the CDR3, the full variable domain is DVKVTQSSRYLVKRTGEKVFLECVQDMDHENMFWYRQDPGLGLRLIYFSYDVKMKEKGDIPEGYSVSREKKERFSLILESASTNQTSMYLCASSRSFMVDEQFFGPGTRLTVL.

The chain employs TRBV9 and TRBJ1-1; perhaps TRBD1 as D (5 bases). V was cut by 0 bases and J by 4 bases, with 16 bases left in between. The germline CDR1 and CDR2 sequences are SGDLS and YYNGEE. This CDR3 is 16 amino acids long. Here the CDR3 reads CASSVGSQGVGTEAFF. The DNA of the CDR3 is TGTGCCAGCAGCGTAGGATCTCAGGGTGTTGGCACTGAAGCTTTCTTT.

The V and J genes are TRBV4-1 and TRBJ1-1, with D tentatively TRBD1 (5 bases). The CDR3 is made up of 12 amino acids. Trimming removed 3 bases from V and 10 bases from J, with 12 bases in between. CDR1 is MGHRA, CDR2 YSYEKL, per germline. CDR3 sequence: CASSHPTGTAFF. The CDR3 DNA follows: TGCGCCAGCAGCCACCCCACAGGAACAGCTTTCTTT.

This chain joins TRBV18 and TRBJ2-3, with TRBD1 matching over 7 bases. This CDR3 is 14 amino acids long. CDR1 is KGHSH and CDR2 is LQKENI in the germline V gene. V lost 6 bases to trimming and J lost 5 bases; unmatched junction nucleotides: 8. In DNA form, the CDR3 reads TGTGCCAGCTCCCCTGACAGGGTGAGAGATACGCAGTATTTT. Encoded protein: CASSPDRVRDTQYF.

The CDR3 is CASSPPSGGADYSEQYF. The CDR3 bases are TGTGCCAGCAGCCCCCCCAGTGGTGGGGCGGATTATAGCGAGCAGTACTTC. V and J are TRBV9 and TRBJ2-7, with D perhaps TRBD1 (5 bases). Trimming cost V 4 bases and J 6 bases, with 26 bases left between them. Germline lookup yields CDR1 SGDLS and CDR2 YYNGEE. There are 17 residues in the CDR3.

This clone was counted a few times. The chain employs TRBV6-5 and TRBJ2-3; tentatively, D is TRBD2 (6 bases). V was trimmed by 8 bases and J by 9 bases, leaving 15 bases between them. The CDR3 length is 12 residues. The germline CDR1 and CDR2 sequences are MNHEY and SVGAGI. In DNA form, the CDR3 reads TGTGCCAGCTCCGGAGGGCCAGGGACGCAGTATTTT. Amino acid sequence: CASSGGPGTQYF.

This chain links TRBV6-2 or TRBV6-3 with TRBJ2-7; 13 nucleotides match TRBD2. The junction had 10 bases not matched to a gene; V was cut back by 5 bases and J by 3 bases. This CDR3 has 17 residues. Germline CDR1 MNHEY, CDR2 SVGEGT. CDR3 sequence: CASSNGLAGDWNYEQYF. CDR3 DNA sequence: TGTGCCAGCAGTAATGGACTAGCGGGAGATTGGAACTACGAGCAGTACTTC.

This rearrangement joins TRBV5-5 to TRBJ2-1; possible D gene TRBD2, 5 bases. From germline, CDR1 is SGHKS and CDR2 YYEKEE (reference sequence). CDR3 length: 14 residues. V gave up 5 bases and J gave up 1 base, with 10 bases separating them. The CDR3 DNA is TGTGCCAGCAGTTCCGGGGAATCCTACAATGAGCAGTTCTTC. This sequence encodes CASSSGESYNEQFF.